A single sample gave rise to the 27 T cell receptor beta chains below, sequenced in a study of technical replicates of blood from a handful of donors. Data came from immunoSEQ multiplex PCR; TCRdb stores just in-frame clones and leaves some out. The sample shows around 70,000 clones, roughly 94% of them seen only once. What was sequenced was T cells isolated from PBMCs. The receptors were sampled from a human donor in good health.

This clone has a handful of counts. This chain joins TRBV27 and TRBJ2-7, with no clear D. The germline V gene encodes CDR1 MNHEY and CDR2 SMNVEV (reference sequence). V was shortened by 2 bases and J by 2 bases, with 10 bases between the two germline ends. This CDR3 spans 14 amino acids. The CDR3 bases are TGTGCCAGCAGTTTAGCTGAGGCTCCCTACGAGCAGTACTTC. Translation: CASSLAEAPYEQYF.

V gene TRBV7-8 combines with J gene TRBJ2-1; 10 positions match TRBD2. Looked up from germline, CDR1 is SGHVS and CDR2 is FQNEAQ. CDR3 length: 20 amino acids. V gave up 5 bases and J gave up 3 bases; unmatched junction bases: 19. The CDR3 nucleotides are TGTGCCAGCAGCCCCCGGAGGGGGCTAGCGGGAGTTAGCAGCTACAATGAGCAGTTCTTC. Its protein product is CASSPRRGLAGVSSYNEQFF.

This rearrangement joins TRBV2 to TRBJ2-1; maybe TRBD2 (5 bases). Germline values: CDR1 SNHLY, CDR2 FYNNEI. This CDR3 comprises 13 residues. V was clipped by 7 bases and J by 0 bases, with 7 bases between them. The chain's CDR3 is CASKGSSYNEQFF. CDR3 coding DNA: TGTGCCAGCAAAGGGAGCTCCTACAATGAGCAGTTCTTC.

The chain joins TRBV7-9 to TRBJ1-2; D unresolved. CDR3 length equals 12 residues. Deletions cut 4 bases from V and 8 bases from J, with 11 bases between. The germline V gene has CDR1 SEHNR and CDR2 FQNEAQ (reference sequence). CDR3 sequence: CASSSGLRGYTF. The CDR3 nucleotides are TGTGCCAGCAGCTCCGGGTTAAGAGGCTACACCTTC.

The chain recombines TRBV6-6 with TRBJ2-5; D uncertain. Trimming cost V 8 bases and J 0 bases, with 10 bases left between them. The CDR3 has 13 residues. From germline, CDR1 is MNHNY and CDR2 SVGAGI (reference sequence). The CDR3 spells CASVAANQETQYF. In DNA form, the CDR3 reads TGTGCCAGCGTTGCGGCAAACCAAGAGACCCAGTACTTC.

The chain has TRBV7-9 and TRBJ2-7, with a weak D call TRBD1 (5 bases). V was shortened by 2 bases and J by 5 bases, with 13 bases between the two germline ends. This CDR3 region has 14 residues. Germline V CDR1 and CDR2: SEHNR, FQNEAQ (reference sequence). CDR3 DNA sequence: TGTGCCAGCAGCTTATTAGGGGATTCGGACGAGCAGTACTTC. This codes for CASSLLGDSDEQYF.

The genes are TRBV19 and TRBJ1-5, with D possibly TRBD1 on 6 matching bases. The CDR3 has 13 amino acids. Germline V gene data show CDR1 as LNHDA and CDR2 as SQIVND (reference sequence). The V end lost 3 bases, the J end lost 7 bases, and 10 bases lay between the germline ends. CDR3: CASSIGGAQPQHF. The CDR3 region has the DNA TGTGCCAGTAGTATTGGGGGGGCCCAGCCCCAGCATTTT.

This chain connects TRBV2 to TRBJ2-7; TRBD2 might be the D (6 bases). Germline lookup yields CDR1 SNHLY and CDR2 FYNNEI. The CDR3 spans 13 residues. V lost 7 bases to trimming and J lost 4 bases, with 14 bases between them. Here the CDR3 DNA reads TGTGCCAGCACGTGGAGGGCCAATTACGAGCAGTACTTC. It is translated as CASTWRANYEQYF.

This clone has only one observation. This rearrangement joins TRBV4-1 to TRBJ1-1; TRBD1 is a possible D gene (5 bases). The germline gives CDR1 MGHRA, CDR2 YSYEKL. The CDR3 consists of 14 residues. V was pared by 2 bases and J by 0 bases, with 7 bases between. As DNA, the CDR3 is TGCGCCAGCAGCCAACCAGGGCTGAACACTGAAGCTTTCTTT. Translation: CASSQPGLNTEAFF.

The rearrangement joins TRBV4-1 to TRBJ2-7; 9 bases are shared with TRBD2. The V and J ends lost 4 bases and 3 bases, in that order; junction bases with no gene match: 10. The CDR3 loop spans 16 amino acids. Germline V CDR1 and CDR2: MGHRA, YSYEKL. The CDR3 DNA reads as TGCGCCAGCAGCCCCAATTTATCAGCGGGGGGCTACGAGCAGTACTTC. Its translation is CASSPNLSAGGYEQYF.

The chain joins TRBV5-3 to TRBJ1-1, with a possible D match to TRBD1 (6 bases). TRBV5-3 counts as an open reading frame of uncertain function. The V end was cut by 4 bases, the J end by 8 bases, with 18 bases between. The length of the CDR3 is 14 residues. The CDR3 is CARSLRTLDREAFF. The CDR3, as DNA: TGTGCCAGAAGCCTTCGAACCCTCGACAGGGAAGCTTTCTTT.

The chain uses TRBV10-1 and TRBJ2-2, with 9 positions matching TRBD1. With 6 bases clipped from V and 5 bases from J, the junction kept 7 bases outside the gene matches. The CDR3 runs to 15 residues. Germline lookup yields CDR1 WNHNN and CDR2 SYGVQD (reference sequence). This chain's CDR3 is CASSPGTGFTGELFF. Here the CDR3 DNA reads TGCGCCAGCAGCCCCGGGACAGGGTTTACCGGGGAGCTGTTTTTT.

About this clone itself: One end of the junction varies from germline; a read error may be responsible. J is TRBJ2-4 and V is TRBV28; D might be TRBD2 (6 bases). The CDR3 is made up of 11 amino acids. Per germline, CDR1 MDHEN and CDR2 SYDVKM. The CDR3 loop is CASSRVGASAF. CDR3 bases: TGTGCCAGCAGTAGGGTTGGGGCTAGCGCCTTC. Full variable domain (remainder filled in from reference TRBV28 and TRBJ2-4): DVKVTQSSRYLVKRTGEKVFLECVQDMDHENMFWYRQDPGLGLRLIYFSYDVKMKEKGDIPEGYSVSREKKERFSLILESASTNQTSMYLCASSRVGASAFGAGTRLSVL.

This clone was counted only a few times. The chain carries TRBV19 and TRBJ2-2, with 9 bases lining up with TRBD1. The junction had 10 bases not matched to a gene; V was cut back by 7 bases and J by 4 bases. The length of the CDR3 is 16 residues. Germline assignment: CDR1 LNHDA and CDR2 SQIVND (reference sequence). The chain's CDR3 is CASNFGGTGFTGELFF. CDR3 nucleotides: TGTGCCAGTAACTTTGGTGGGACAGGGTTCACCGGGGAGCTGTTTTTT.

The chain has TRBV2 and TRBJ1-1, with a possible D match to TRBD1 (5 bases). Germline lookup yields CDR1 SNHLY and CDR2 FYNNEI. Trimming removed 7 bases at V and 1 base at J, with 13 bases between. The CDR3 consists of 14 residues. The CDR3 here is CASNVARENTEAFF. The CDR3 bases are TGTGCCAGCAACGTGGCCAGGGAGAACACTGAAGCTTTCTTT.

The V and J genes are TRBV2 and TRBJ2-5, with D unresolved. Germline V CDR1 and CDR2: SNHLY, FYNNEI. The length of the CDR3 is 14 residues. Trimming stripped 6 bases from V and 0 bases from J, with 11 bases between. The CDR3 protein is CASRAPRYQETQYF. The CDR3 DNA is TGTGCCAGCAGGGCCCCCAGGTACCAAGAGACCCAGTACTTC.

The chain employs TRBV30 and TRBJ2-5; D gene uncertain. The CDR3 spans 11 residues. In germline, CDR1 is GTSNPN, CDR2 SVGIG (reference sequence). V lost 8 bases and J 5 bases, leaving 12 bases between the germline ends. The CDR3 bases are TGTGCCATCATAACCGGGGAGACCCAGTACTTC. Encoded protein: CAIITGETQYF.

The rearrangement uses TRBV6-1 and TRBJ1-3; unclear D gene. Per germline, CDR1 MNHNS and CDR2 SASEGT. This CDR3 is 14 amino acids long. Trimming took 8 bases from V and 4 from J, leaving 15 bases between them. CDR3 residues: CASRRRDRGNTIYF. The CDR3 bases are TGTGCCAGCCGTAGGAGGGATCGGGGAAACACCATATATTTT.

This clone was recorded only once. CDR3 in DNA: TGTGCCAGCAGTTGGGGAGTTGAGAACACTGAAGCTTTCTTT. It is translated as CASSWGVENTEAFF. This chain joins TRBV27 and TRBJ1-1; no reliable D call. Trimming cost V 4 bases and J 1 base, with 10 bases left between them. This CDR3 region has 14 residues. Germline CDR1 and CDR2: MNHEY and SMNVEV (reference sequence).

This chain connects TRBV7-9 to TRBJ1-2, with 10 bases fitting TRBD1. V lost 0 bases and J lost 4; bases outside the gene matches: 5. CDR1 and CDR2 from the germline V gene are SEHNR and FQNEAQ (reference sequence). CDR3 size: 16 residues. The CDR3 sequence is CASSLAGTGEFYGYTF. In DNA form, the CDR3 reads TGTGCCAGCAGCTTAGCGGGGACAGGGGAGTTCTATGGCTACACCTTC.

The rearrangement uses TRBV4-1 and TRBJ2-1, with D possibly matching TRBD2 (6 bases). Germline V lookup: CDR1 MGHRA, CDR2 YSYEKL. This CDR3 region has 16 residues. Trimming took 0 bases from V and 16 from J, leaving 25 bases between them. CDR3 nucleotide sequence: TGCGCCAGCAGCCAAGATGACTTGTCAGCTCGAGCGGGCTATTTCTTC. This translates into CASSQDDLSARAGYFF.

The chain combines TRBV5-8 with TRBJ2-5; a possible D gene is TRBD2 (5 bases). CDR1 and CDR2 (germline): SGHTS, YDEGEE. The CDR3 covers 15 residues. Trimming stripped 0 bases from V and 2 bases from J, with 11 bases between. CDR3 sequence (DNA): TGTGCCAGCAGCTTGGCCGGGCAGCGGCAAGAGACCCAGTACTTC. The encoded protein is CASSLAGQRQETQYF.

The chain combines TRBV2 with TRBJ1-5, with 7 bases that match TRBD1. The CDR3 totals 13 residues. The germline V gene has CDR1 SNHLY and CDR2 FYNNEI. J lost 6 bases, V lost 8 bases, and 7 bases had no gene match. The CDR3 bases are TGTGCCAGCGCTCTTGCAGGGGGTCAGCCCCAGCATTTT. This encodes CASALAGGQPQHF.

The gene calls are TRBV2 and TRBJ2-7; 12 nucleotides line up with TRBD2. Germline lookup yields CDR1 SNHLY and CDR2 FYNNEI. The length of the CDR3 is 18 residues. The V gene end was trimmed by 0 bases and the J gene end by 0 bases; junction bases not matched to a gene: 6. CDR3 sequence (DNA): TGTGCCAGCAGTGAAGCTATCACTAGCGGGGGGATCTCCTACGAGCAGTACTTC. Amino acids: CASSEAITSGGISYEQYF.

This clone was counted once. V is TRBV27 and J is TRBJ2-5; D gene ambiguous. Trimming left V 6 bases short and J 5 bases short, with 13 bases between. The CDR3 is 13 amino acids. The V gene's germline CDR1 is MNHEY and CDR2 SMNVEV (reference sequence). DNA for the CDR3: TGTGCCAGCAGCCGAAAAGTGGAGGAGACCCAGTACTTC. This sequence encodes CASSRKVEETQYF.

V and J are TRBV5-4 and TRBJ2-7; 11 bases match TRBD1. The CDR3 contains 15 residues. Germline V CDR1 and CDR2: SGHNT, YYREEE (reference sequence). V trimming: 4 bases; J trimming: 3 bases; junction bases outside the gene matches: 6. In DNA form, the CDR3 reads TGTGCCAGCAGCCCGGGGACAGGGGGTTACTACGAGCAGTACTTC. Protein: CASSPGTGGYYEQYF.

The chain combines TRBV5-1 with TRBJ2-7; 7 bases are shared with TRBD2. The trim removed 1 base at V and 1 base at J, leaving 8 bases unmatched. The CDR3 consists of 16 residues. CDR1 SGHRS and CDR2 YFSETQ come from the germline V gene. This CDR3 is CASSLLSGIGSYEQYF. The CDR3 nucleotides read TGCGCCAGCAGCTTGCTGAGCGGGATTGGGTCCTACGAGCAGTACTTC. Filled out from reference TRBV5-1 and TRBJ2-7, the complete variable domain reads KAGVTQTPRYLIKTRGQQVTLSCSPISGHRSVSWYQQTPGQGLQFLFEYFSETQRNKGNFPGRFSGRQFSNSRSEMNVSTLELGDSALYLCASSLLSGIGSYEQYFGPGTRLTVT.